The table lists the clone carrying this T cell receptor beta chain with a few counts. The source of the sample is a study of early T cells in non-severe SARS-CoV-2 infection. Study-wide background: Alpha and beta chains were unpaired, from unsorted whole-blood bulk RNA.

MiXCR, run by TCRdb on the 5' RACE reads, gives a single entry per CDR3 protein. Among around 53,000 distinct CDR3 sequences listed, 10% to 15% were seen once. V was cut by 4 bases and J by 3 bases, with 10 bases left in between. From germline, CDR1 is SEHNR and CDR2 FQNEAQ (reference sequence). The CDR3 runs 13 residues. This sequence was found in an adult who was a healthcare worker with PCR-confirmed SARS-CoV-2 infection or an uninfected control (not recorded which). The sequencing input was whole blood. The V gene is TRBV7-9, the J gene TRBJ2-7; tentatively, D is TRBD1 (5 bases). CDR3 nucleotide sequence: TGTGCCAGCAGCTCCCTAGACAGCTACGAGCAGTACTTC. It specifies CASSSLDSYEQYF. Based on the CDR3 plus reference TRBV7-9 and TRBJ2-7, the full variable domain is DTGVSQNPRHKITKRGQNVTFRCDPISEHNRLYWYRQTLGQGPEFLTYFQNEAQLEKSRLLSDRFSAERPKGSFSTLEIQRTEQGDSAMYLCASSSLDSYEQYFGPGTRLTVT.